The next 10 T cell receptor beta chains were all read from a single sample in a study of shared clonotypes between healthy human individuals. Produced via immunoSEQ multiplex PCR; TCRdb's table is partial and in-frame only. Found here are about 2.1 million clones, about 93% of them singletons; the top ten hold less than 2%. As defined, naive CD8 cells were CD45RO-negative and positively selected for CCR7, with terminally differentiated effector memory CD45RA+ cells excluded. The sequencing sample was made of naive CD8+ T cells from PBMCs. Receptors were obtained from a man aged 18 to 30 in good health. Some clones in this sample may be carry-over from other donors' samples.

On this clone: This specimen includes other DNA sequences encoding the same CDR3. The chain combines TRBV4-1 with TRBJ2-7; unclear D gene. Trimming removed 1 base at V and 2 bases at J, with 9 bases between. The germline CDR1 and CDR2 sequences are MGHRA and YSYEKL. CDR3 length: 14 residues. CDR3 in DNA: TGCGCCAGCAGCCAAGTTGGCCGACCCTACGAGCAGTACTTC. Translated: CASSQVGRPYEQYF.

The V call is TRBV30, the J call TRBJ1-2, with D perhaps TRBD1 (6 bases). This CDR3 comprises 13 residues. Trimming took off 0 bases at V and 8 bases at J, with 13 bases between the two ends. Germline V gives CDR1 GTSNPN, CDR2 SVGIG (reference sequence). CDR3 region: CAWSVVKGVGYTF. The CDR3 DNA is TGTGCCTGGAGTGTGGTAAAGGGGGTAGGCTACACCTTC.

The gene calls are TRBV5-6 and TRBJ2-7; 10 bases line up with TRBD2. V lost 0 bases to trimming and J lost 5 bases; unmatched junction nucleotides: 8. The V gene's germline CDR1 is SGHDT and CDR2 YYEEEE. The CDR3 consists of 16 residues. CDR3 loop: CASSLESSGRSHEQYF. DNA for the CDR3: TGTGCCAGCAGCTTGGAATCTAGCGGGAGAAGCCACGAGCAGTACTTC.

The chain links TRBV19 to TRBJ1-5; 8 positions match TRBD1. Germline values: CDR1 LNHDA, CDR2 SQIVND (reference sequence). The CDR3 length is 15 residues. The trim removed 7 bases at V and 4 bases at J, leaving 9 bases unmatched. The CDR3 protein is CASTATGAENQPQHF. In nucleotides, the CDR3 is TGTGCCAGTACCGCGACAGGGGCGGAAAATCAGCCCCAGCATTTT.

This chain connects TRBV28 to TRBJ2-7, with 12 bases identical to TRBD2. The CDR3 runs to 17 residues. Germline CDR1 MDHEN, CDR2 SYDVKM. The V and J ends lost 7 bases and 0 bases, in that order; junction bases with no gene match: 10. The CDR3 nucleotides read TGTGCCAGCACAAAGGGACTAGCGGGTTGGAGCTCCTACGAGCAGTACTTC. Protein product: CASTKGLAGWSSYEQYF. Full variable domain (outside the CDR3, taken from reference TRBV28 and TRBJ2-7): DVKVTQSSRYLVKRTGEKVFLECVQDMDHENMFWYRQDPGLGLRLIYFSYDVKMKEKGDIPEGYSVSREKKERFSLILESASTNQTSMYLCASTKGLAGWSSYEQYFGPGTRLTVT.

The genes are TRBV7-3 and TRBJ1-1; TRBD1 aligns across 12 bases. Germline V gene sequence: CDR1 SGHTA, CDR2 FQGTGA. This CDR3 region has 15 residues. V lost 2 bases to trimming and J lost 4 bases; unmatched junction nucleotides: 2. In nucleotides, the CDR3 is TGTGCCAGCAGCTTACAGGGACAGGGGGCCACTGAAGCTTTCTTT. This gives the protein CASSLQGQGATEAFF.

This chain joins TRBV27 and TRBJ2-1; D assignment may be TRBD1 or TRBD2 (5 bases each). CDR1 MNHEY and CDR2 SMNVEV come from the germline V gene (reference sequence). The CDR3 runs 12 residues. Trimming removed 2 bases at V and 15 bases at J, with 14 bases between. CDR3 coding DNA: TGTGCCAGCAGTTTAGGGGCGGGTGAAATGTTCTTC. It yields the protein CASSLGAGEMFF.

This sequence joins TRBV4-3 and TRBJ2-3, with D possibly being TRBD1 (6 bases). Germline CDR1 reads LGHNA; CDR2 reads YSLEER. Trimming pared 4 bases from V and 5 bases from J, leaving 22 bases between. The CDR3 extends over 17 amino acids. The CDR3, as DNA: TGCGCCAGCAGCCGCAAAAGATTAAAAAACAGGGAAGATACGCAGTATTTT. Translation: CASSRKRLKNREDTQYF.

As regards this clone: A single base separates this from a much larger clone, so it may be a read error. The chain employs TRBV11-2 and TRBJ2-1; D unresolved. CDR1 and CDR2 from the germline V gene are SGHAT and FQNNGV. V lost 0 bases and J lost 8, with 5 bases in between. The CDR3 is 12 residues long. CDR3 region: CASSLDPYEQFF. In DNA, the CDR3 is TGTGCCAGCAGCTTAGATCCCTATGAGCAGTTCTTC.

The chain has TRBV7-2 and TRBJ1-5; D is unclear. The CDR3 loop spans 14 amino acids. The germline gives CDR1 SGHTA, CDR2 FQGNSA. Trimming removed 5 bases from V and 4 bases from J, with 12 bases in between. The CDR3 loop is CASSPKVANQPQHF. The CDR3 DNA reads TGTGCCAGCAGCCCAAAGGTCGCTAATCAGCCCCAGCATTTT.